This T cell receptor (beta chain) was profiled in a study of technical replicates of blood from several donors. This CDR3 comprises 15 residues. V was pared by 3 bases and J by 5 bases, with 7 bases of the junction left unmatched. Germline V lookup: CDR1 SGDLS, CDR2 YYNGEE. The method was immunoSEQ multiplex PCR; TCRdb's version includes in-frame clones alone and lacks a portion of them. The sample lists approximately 73,000 clones, about 92% occurring once. The TCR comes from a human donor in good health. The genes are TRBV9 and TRBJ1-1, with 10 positions matching TRBD1. Sequenced material: T cells isolated from PBMCs. The CDR3 loop is CASSAGGQGRTEAFF. The CDR3 DNA follows: TGTGCCAGCAGCGCGGGGGGACAGGGGAGGACTGAAGCTTTCTTT.